This TCR beta chain was identified during a study of read filtering for tumor transcriptome and immune sequencing. Study information: Revised staging placed eight or nine patients in R-ISS I, approximately 16 in II, more than 5 in III.

This library used around 400 ng RNA and molecular barcoded adaptors spanning alpha/delta and beta/gamma chains. TCRdb reanalysed the reads using MiXCR and keeps one entry per CDR3 protein. The profile shows some 62,000 distinct CDR3 sequences, roughly 14% of them singletons. Study results and caveats: Sorted CD138-negative bone marrow cells were not purified T cells. In IR-seq, single-read clonotypes were about 81.9% of clonotypes but around 4% of reads.

V shed 1 base, J shed 5 bases, and the junction held 12 bases outside the gene matches. There are 18 residues in the CDR3. Notes on this clonotype: Its antigen remains unidentified.

The sequencing input was a population of CD138-negative cells sorted from bone marrow. This chain connects TRBV12-3 or TRBV12-4 to TRBJ2-7, with 12 bases that match TRBD2. This TCR was recovered from a donor aged 40 or over with multiple myeloma. For the CDR3, the DNA is TGTGCCAGCAGTTTAGGCCGACTAGCGGGAGCCTATCGAAACGAGCAGTACTTC. As protein: CASSLGRLAGAYRNEQYF.